These 10 T cell receptor beta chains share one sample of origin, sequenced in a study of blood T cell repertoires in COVID-19 (TCRdb year 2020). Libraries came from the immunoSEQ multiplex PCR assay. TCRdb limited this immuneACCESS table to in-frame rearrangements with V and J called. A share of clones is missing; checked studies link under half to unresolved V genes, and the rest is unexplained. This sample is represented by some 270,000 clones; 75% to 90% of them were singletons. The ten largest clonotypes hold around 3.2% of the sample. The sample was PBMCs or T cells enriched from blood (not recorded which). These receptors all stem from a woman aged 40-49 years who had been exposed to COVID-19.

CDR3 DNA: TGTGCCAGCAGCCAAGATCAGGGGGCTAGCTATGGCTACACCTTC. It codes for CASSQDQGASYGYTF. The V call is TRBV3-1 (or the pseudogene TRBV3-2), the J call TRBJ1-2, with 8 bases lining up with TRBD1. Germline CDR1 and CDR2: LGHDT and YNNKEL (reference sequence). The junction had 4 bases not matched to a gene; V was cut back by 0 bases and J by 4 bases. This CDR3 region has 15 residues.

The chain employs TRBV7-8 and TRBJ2-1, with 8 bases aligning to TRBD1. J gave up 3 bases and V 0 bases, and 4 bases lay outside the gene matches. Germline CDR1 SGHVS, CDR2 FQNEAQ. CDR3 size: 16 residues. The DNA of the CDR3 is TGTGCCAGCAGCTTAGCGACAGGGGCCTTCTACAATGAGCAGTTCTTC. Its translation is CASSLATGAFYNEQFF.

The chain employs TRBV11-3 and TRBJ2-3, with 8 bases identical to TRBD2. The CDR3 runs to 20 residues. The J segment lost 0 bases and the V segment lost 1 base, leaving 15 bases of the junction unmatched. Germline CDR1 SGHNT, CDR2 YENEEA. The CDR3 DNA follows: TGTGCCAGCAGCTTAGCTATGTGGCTAGCGGGCCGTACTAGCACAGATACGCAGTATTTT. Its protein product is CASSLAMWLAGRTSTDTQYF.

V gene TRBV29-1 combines with J gene TRBJ1-1, with 12 bases matching TRBD1. Germline lookup yields CDR1 SQVTM and CDR2 ANQGSEA. V dropped 4 bases and J dropped 4; count of bases not matched to a gene: 13. The CDR3 sequence is 17 residues long. The CDR3 nucleotides are TGCAGCGTTGGGAGGGACAGGGGGCCCACGGGGGTCACTGAAGCTTTCTTT. Its translation is CSVGRDRGPTGVTEAFF.

The chain uses TRBV5-5 and TRBJ2-7; D possibly corresponds to TRBD1 (6 bases). Germline CDR1 reads SGHKS; CDR2 reads YYEKEE (reference sequence). V was shortened by 0 bases and J by 4 bases, with 20 bases between the two germline ends. The CDR3 is 17 amino acids. CDR3 region: CASSLAAGTPGPYEQYF. CDR3 bases: TGTGCCAGCAGCTTGGCCGCCGGGACACCGGGCCCGTACGAGCAGTACTTC.

The V and J genes are TRBV18 and TRBJ2-7; 8 nucleotides match TRBD1. This CDR3 region has 15 residues. CDR1 KGHSH and CDR2 LQKENI come from the germline V gene. Losses at the gene ends were 3 bases for V and 3 bases for J; bases not matched to a gene: 7. CDR3 amino acids: CASSPGTGLYYEQYF. The DNA for the CDR3 is TGTGCCAGCTCACCGGGGACAGGTCTTTACTACGAGCAGTACTTC. Filled out from reference TRBV18 and TRBJ2-7, the complete variable domain reads NAGVMQNPRHLVRRRGQEARLRCSPMKGHSHVYWYRQLPEEGLKFMVYLQKENIIDESGMPKERFSAEFPKEGPSILRIQQVVRGDSAAYFCASSPGTGLYYEQYFGPGTRLTVT.

The J gene is TRBJ2-7, the V gene TRBV28; TRBD1 matches 8 bases. This CDR3 has 14 residues. The germline V gene has CDR1 MDHEN and CDR2 SYDVKM. V shed 5 bases, J shed 9 bases, and the junction held 12 bases outside the gene matches. The DNA for the CDR3 is TGTGCCAGCAGTCTATATCAGGGGGCTGGGGTGCAGTACGTC. Protein: CASSLYQGAGVQYV.

The chain links TRBV4-3 to TRBJ1-6; 8 bases line up with TRBD1. The junction had 6 bases not matched to a gene; V was cut back by 4 bases and J by 7 bases. The CDR3 covers 15 residues. CDR1 and CDR2 (germline): LGHNA, YSLEER. Written as DNA, the CDR3 is TGCGCCAGCAGCCCCGAGACAGGGGCAAATTCACCCCTCCACTTT. Amino acid sequence: CASSPETGANSPLHF.

The V call is TRBV29-1, the J call TRBJ2-1; 14 bases align to TRBD2. V dropped 6 bases and J dropped 5; count of bases not matched to a gene: 3. This CDR3 is built from 14 residues. Germline V gene lookup returns CDR1 SQVTM and CDR2 ANQGSEA. CDR3 loop: CSVGTSGGNNEQFF. CDR3 nucleotides: TGCAGCGTGGGGACTAGCGGGGGTAACAATGAGCAGTTCTTC.

The chain has TRBV5-1 and TRBJ2-7; perhaps TRBD1 as D (5 bases). The germline CDR1 and CDR2 sequences are SGHRS and YFSETQ. The CDR3 spans 16 residues. V was trimmed by 0 bases and J by 3 bases, leaving 16 bases between them. CDR3 DNA sequence: TGCGCCAGCAGCTTGGCTCCCAGGGATGGCCGCTACGAGCAGTACTTC. Its translation: CASSLAPRDGRYEQYF. Drawing the rest from reference TRBV5-1 and TRBJ2-7, the complete variable domain is KAGVTQTPRYLIKTRGQQVTLSCSPISGHRSVSWYQQTPGQGLQFLFEYFSETQRNKGNFPGRFSGRQFSNSRSEMNVSTLELGDSALYLCASSLAPRDGRYEQYFGPGTRLTVT.